The clone carrying this T cell receptor beta chain has a handful of counts. Its matching antigen is unknown. This record belongs to a study of blood T cells in healthy people across ages. Study context: About one barcoded beta molecule per two T cells was the capture yield of template switching. General study findings and limits: As age increased, TCR beta diversity per million T cells fell in a roughly linear fashion. Any changes in expanded clonotypes were possibly confounded, as donor CMV status remained unknown.

The germline V gene encodes CDR1 MNHEY and CDR2 SMNVEV (reference sequence). This CDR3 has 13 amino acids. A second PCR of about 6 to 11 cycles used a sample-barcoded 5' primer and a J-beta primer mix. Every cDNA molecule bore a tag from a template-switch adaptor containing 12 random nucleotides. Via MiXCR, TCRdb re-called the 5' RACE reads, giving one row per CDR3 protein. The sample holds 1.5 million to 1.9 million distinct CDR3 sequences, roughly 43% seen once. The origin of this receptor is a woman aged 18-29 years in good health. The sequencing input was blood. The chain couples TRBV27 to TRBJ2-1; D ambiguous. The DNA end lines up better with TRBJ2-7; the J call may be wrong. CDR3 sequence: CASRAGSYNEQYF. Written as DNA, the CDR3 is TGTGCCAGCAGGGCCGGCTCCTACAATGAGCAGTACTTC.